This T cell receptor (beta chain) was recovered during a study of T cells in Graves' hyperthyroidism and ophthalmopathy. Study conclusions and caveats: Blood also held most thyroid clonotypes expanded beyond 0.001.

Exclusion criteria comprised uncontrolled infection, other autoimmune disease, pregnancy or lactation. Each diagnosis was grounded in clinical symptoms, serum thyroxine and TRAb, thyroid ultrasound, and orbital computed tomography. The CDR3 loop spans 15 amino acids. Trimming shortened V by 1 base and J by 6 bases, and 18 bases separated the two germline ends. Germline V CDR1 and CDR2: SQVTM, ANQGSEA. This clonotype was counted ten times or more. Its antigen is not identified. Amplification of TCR beta CDR3 regions used RNA as the template. The HTBI primer set was used in a first-round RT-PCR of the TCR CDR3. TCRdb re-called the multiplex PCR reads with MiXCR, one entry per CDR3 protein. This sample has around 580,000 distinct CDR3 sequences, with roughly 50% found just once.

The chain recombines TRBV29-1 with TRBJ1-2, with D unclear. The sequenced material came from peripheral blood or thyroid tissue (not recorded which). The TCR sequence derives from a woman aged 18-29 years with Graves' hyperthyroidism. The CDR3 coding sequence is TGCAGCGTTGAAGTCTATGGTCCGGGCCCCAATGGCTACACCTTC. Translation: CSVEVYGPGPNGYTF.